The 24 T cell receptor beta chains below were found in one sample sequenced in a study of cytomegalovirus exposure and HLA in healthy donors. The PCR employed 60 Vbeta primers together with 13 Jbeta primers. The data were produced by immunoSEQ multiplex PCR, yet TCRdb's version contains in-frame clones alone and is incomplete. This sample's table reports approximately 150,000 clones. Sequences were obtained from PBMCs. Every receptor here comes from a male donor in good health and CMV-seronegative.

The genes are TRBV11-2 and TRBJ2-7; 7 bases are shared with TRBD2. The CDR3 is made up of 17 amino acids. With V trimmed by 5 bases and J by 2 bases, 15 bases remained unmatched. CDR1 and CDR2 from the germline V gene are SGHAT and FQNNGV. As DNA, the CDR3 is TGTGCCAGCAGCACGACTAGCTCTAGCGGCAGGACCTACGAGCAGTACTTC. It codes for CASSTTSSSGRTYEQYF.

This sequence joins TRBV7-6 and TRBJ1-2; D unclear. The CDR3 length is 12 residues. V dropped 1 base and J dropped 5 bases, with 5 bases sitting between them. Germline values: CDR1 SGHVS, CDR2 FNYEAQ. CDR3 amino acids: CASSLDYYGYTF. In DNA, the CDR3 is TGTGCCAGCAGCTTAGATTATTATGGCTACACCTTC.

CDR3 nucleotide sequence: TGTGCCAGCAGCTTAGGTCTATCCTACGAGCAGTACTTC. Amino acid sequence: CASSLGLSYEQYF. The chain combines TRBV7-8 with TRBJ2-7; D gene unclear. The CDR3 consists of 13 residues. V shed 1 base and J shed 1 base, with 5 bases lying between them. Germline CDR1 and CDR2: SGHVS and FQNEAQ.

This chain links TRBV6-6 with TRBJ1-2; a possible D gene is TRBD1 (6 bases). Trimming stripped 4 bases from V and 5 bases from J, with 14 bases between. Germline V gene sequence: CDR1 MNHNY, CDR2 SVGAGI (reference sequence). The length of the CDR3 is 14 residues. The CDR3 DNA reads as TGTGCCAGCAGTTCGACAGGAGGTCTATATGGCTACACCTTC. Amino acids: CASSSTGGLYGYTF.

This rearrangement joins TRBV7-2 to TRBJ1-4; D gene ambiguous. Germline V gene lookup returns CDR1 SGHTA and CDR2 FQGNSA. V was shortened by 3 bases and J by 2 bases, with 7 bases between the two germline ends. The CDR3 totals 14 residues. The CDR3 sequence is CASSFSATNEKLFF. The CDR3 DNA follows: TGTGCCAGCAGCTTTAGTGCGACTAATGAAAAACTGTTTTTT.

The chain employs TRBV5-6 and TRBJ2-3, with 7 nucleotides matching TRBD2. The V gene's germline CDR1 is SGHDT and CDR2 YYEEEE. The length of the CDR3 is 15 residues. With V trimmed by 2 bases and J by 1 base, 4 bases remained unmatched. The CDR3: CASSFRTSGTDTQYF. The CDR3 DNA follows: TGTGCCAGCAGCTTCAGAACTAGCGGCACAGATACGCAGTATTTT.

V usage is TRBV5-1 and J usage is TRBJ2-3, with D tentatively TRBD1 (5 bases). CDR3 length equals 14 residues. The germline CDR1 and CDR2 sequences are SGHRS and YFSETQ. Trimming left V 0 bases short and J 2 bases short, with 7 bases between. For the CDR3, the DNA is TGCGCCAGCAGCTTGGGGACACCCACAGATACGCAGTATTTT. It translates to CASSLGTPTDTQYF.

The chain combines TRBV19 with TRBJ2-5; 8 bases are a match to TRBD1. The CDR3 sequence is 14 residues long. V lost 1 base and J lost 4; bases outside the gene matches: 2. Germline V CDR1 and CDR2: LNHDA, SQIVND (reference sequence). DNA of the CDR3: TGTGCCAGTAGTATAGCCGACAGGGGAGAGACCCAGTACTTC. Translating it yields CASSIADRGETQYF.

This sequence joins TRBV27 and TRBJ1-2, with D possibly being TRBD1 (6 bases). V dropped 4 bases and J dropped 3 bases, with 12 bases sitting between them. In germline, CDR1 is MNHEY, CDR2 SMNVEV (reference sequence). The CDR3 length is 14 residues. Here the CDR3 reads CASSSGAGDYGYTF. CDR3 DNA sequence: TGTGCCAGCAGTTCAGGGGCGGGGGACTATGGCTACACCTTC.

The J gene is TRBJ1-5, the V gene TRBV11-2; no reliable D call. V was clipped by 5 bases and J by 0 bases, with 14 bases between them. The length of the CDR3 is 16 residues. The germline gives CDR1 SGHAT, CDR2 FQNNGV. CDR3 in DNA: TGTGCCAGCAGCCTCGGGGAGGTTAATAGCAATCAGCCCCAGCATTTT. This sequence encodes CASSLGEVNSNQPQHF.

J is TRBJ2-5 and V is TRBV9; 15 bases agree with TRBD2. Germline CDR1 SGDLS, CDR2 YYNGEE. V lost 5 bases, J lost 4 bases, and 12 bases stayed unmatched. The CDR3 sequence is 18 residues long. CDR3 amino acids: CASSPRGLAGGLGETQYF. As DNA, the CDR3 is TGTGCCAGCAGTCCAAGGGGACTAGCGGGAGGATTGGGAGAGACCCAGTACTTC.

This rearrangement joins TRBV29-1 to TRBJ1-1; no clear D gene. CDR3 size: 12 residues. Germline V gene sequence: CDR1 SQVTM, CDR2 ANQGSEA. Trimming took off 5 bases at V and 0 bases at J, with 7 bases between the two ends. CDR3 DNA: TGCAGCGTTTCCGGTGTGAACACTGAAGCTTTCTTT. Amino acids: CSVSGVNTEAFF.

The V and J genes are TRBV5-1 and TRBJ2-5, with D possibly matching TRBD2 (6 bases). The CDR3 loop spans 15 amino acids. The V and J ends lost 0 bases and 5 bases respectively, with 14 bases between them. Germline values: CDR1 SGHRS, CDR2 YFSETQ. The DNA for the CDR3 is TGCGCCAGCAGCTTGGCCTTGAAGCGGGCGGAGACCCAGTACTTC. The encoded protein is CASSLALKRAETQYF.

The V gene is TRBV11-2, the J gene TRBJ2-7; TRBD1 agrees at 8 bases. Germline V lookup: CDR1 SGHAT, CDR2 FQNNGV. With 5 bases clipped from V and 4 bases from J, the junction kept 4 bases outside the gene matches. CDR3 length: 13 residues. CDR3 bases: TGTGCCAGCAGCGGTTGGACAGGGTACGAGCAGTACTTC. The encoded protein is CASSGWTGYEQYF.

The J gene is TRBJ2-7, the V gene TRBV30; D uncertain. CDR3 size: 15 residues. V was shortened by 2 bases and J by 2 bases, with 16 bases between the two germline ends. Germline V gives CDR1 GTSNPN, CDR2 SVGIG (reference sequence). The CDR3 DNA is TGTGCCTGGAGTCCCCCAGTGCGGCCCGCCTACGAGCAGTACTTC. Its protein is CAWSPPVRPAYEQYF.

The chain joins TRBV5-4 to TRBJ1-2; 9 nucleotides match TRBD1. Germline CDR1 is SGHNT and CDR2 is YYREEE (reference sequence). The CDR3 has 16 amino acids. V lost 4 bases to trimming and J lost 2 bases; unmatched junction nucleotides: 9. CDR3 coding DNA: TGTGCCAGCAGCCCCGGGACAGGGTCAAGCAACTATGGCTACACCTTC. This encodes CASSPGTGSSNYGYTF.

The CDR3 spells CASTPPLAGDRNEQFF. CDR3 nucleotides: TGTGCCAGTACCCCCCCCTTAGCGGGAGATCGCAATGAGCAGTTCTTC. The rearrangement uses TRBV19 and TRBJ2-1, with 9 bases aligning to TRBD2. V dropped 7 bases and J dropped 6; count of bases not matched to a gene: 13. The CDR3 consists of 16 residues. CDR1 LNHDA and CDR2 SQIVND come from the germline V gene (reference sequence).

V and J are TRBV7-2 and TRBJ1-5; TRBD1 is a possible D gene (5 bases). The CDR3 spans 15 residues. The germline V and J ends were trimmed by 1 base and 3 bases, with 10 bases remaining between them. Germline loops: CDR1 SGHTA, CDR2 FQGNSA. CDR3 DNA: TGTGCCAGCAGCTTAGGCAGGGCTTTCAATCAGCCCCAGCATTTT. It translates to CASSLGRAFNQPQHF.

The rearrangement links TRBV19 to TRBJ1-1; D possibly corresponds to TRBD1 (6 bases). V was trimmed by 3 bases and J by 1 base, leaving 9 bases between them. CDR3 length: 14 residues. The germline V gene has CDR1 LNHDA and CDR2 SQIVND (reference sequence). CDR3 DNA sequence: TGTGCCAGTAGTATGGACAGACGGAACACTGAAGCTTTCTTT. This encodes CASSMDRRNTEAFF.

The chain joins TRBV18 to TRBJ1-5; tentative D call: TRBD1 (5 bases). V lost 3 bases and J lost 2, with 17 bases in between. The CDR3 sequence is 17 residues long. The germline gives CDR1 KGHSH, CDR2 LQKENI. The CDR3 coding sequence is TGTGCCAGCTCACCTTTTAGGGGCGCGGCGGGCAATCAGCCCCAGCATTTT. Protein sequence: CASSPFRGAAGNQPQHF. The full variable domain, rest sourced from reference TRBV18 and TRBJ1-5, is NAGVMQNPRHLVRRRGQEARLRCSPMKGHSHVYWYRQLPEEGLKFMVYLQKENIIDESGMPKERFSAEFPKEGPSILRIQQVVRGDSAAYFCASSPFRGAAGNQPQHFGDGTRLSIL.

The chain combines TRBV2 with TRBJ1-5; tentatively, D is TRBD1 (6 bases). The CDR3 has 14 residues. V lost 5 bases, J lost 3 bases, and 11 bases lay in between. Germline lookup yields CDR1 SNHLY and CDR2 FYNNEI. The CDR3 coding sequence is TGTGCCAGCAGTAAACAGGGATTCAATCAGCCCCAGCATTTT. Translation: CASSKQGFNQPQHF.

About this clone itself: One end of the junction fails to match germline, which may point to a read error. The V gene is TRBV30, the J gene TRBJ2-1; 7 nucleotides match TRBD1. The CDR3 consists of 15 residues. Germline-derived CDR1 and CDR2 are GTSNPN and SVGIG (reference sequence). Here the CDR3 DNA reads TGTGCCTGGAGTTATCCCGGGACAGTAAACAATGAGCTGTTCTTC. This sequence encodes CAWSYPGTVNNELFF.

This rearrangement joins TRBV9 to TRBJ2-3, with D possibly matching TRBD2 (7 bases). Germline CDR1 SGDLS, CDR2 YYNGEE. This CDR3 region has 16 residues. Between the trimmed V and J ends, which lost 3 bases and 3 bases, there was a span of 17 bases. As DNA, the CDR3 is TGTGCCAGCAGCGCCCAAGCCAGGGGAGGGACAGATACGCAGTATTTT. As protein: CASSAQARGGTDTQYF. The complete variable domain, with remaining parts taken from reference TRBV9 and TRBJ2-3, reads DSGVTQTPKHLITATGQRVTLRCSPRSGDLSVYWYQQSLDQGLQFLIQYYNGEERAKGNILERFSAQQFPDLHSELNLSSLELGDSALYFCASSAQARGGTDTQYFGPGTRLTVL.

The genes are TRBV5-6 and TRBJ1-6, with a possible D match to TRBD1 (6 bases). There are 18 residues in the CDR3. The germline V gene encodes CDR1 SGHDT and CDR2 YYEEEE. Trimming took off 3 bases at V and 6 bases at J, with 22 bases between the two ends. CDR3 loop: CASSSRLQGSLGNSPLHF. DNA of the CDR3: TGTGCCAGCAGCTCTCGGCTACAGGGATCATTGGGTAATTCACCCCTCCACTTT.